This entry describes one T cell receptor (beta chain). The record originates from a study of blood T cell repertoires in COVID-19. About the research overall: T cells, B-cell-depleted T cells, or PBMCs supplied cDNA or gDNA.

The assay was immunoSEQ multiplex PCR, and TCRdb's table has in-frame clones only and misses some. The data show approximately 60,000 clones, roughly four fifths seen once. V lost 5 bases and J lost 7, with 23 bases in between. Germline assignment: CDR1 SGHVS and CDR2 FQNEAQ. The CDR3 totals 17 residues. The rearrangement joins TRBV7-8 to TRBJ2-2, with D possibly being TRBD1 (6 bases). This clonotype was sampled from a woman older than 75 with acute or convalescent COVID-19. Sequences were obtained from peripheral blood. Here the CDR3 DNA reads TGTGCCAGCAGCATTCCTCATCGCAGGGGTCGCGGCGGGGAGCTGTTTTTT. Protein product: CASSIPHRRGRGGELFF.